The sample holds a few counts of the clone carrying this T cell receptor beta chain. The source of the sample is a study of regulatory T cells in long-lasting Graves disease. The CDR3 is 16 amino acids. Germline trimming cut 3 bases from V and 4 bases from J; bases unmatched to any gene: 8. CDR1 and CDR2 (germline): SEHNR, FQNEAQ (reference sequence). Building the TCR beta libraries relied on iRepertoire HTBI primers, and CDR3 regions underwent Arm-PCR. TCRdb re-called the multiplex PCR reads through MiXCR, storing one row per CDR3 protein. The sample shows roughly 420,000 distinct CDR3 sequences, 11% to 15% of them seen only once. Time point here: newly diagnosed GD, antithyroid drugs for less than 3 months. PBMCs were the source of the RNA used for TCR sequencing. These same data were also listed under a study on T cells in Graves' hyperthyroidism and ophthalmopathy.

The gene calls are TRBV7-9 and TRBJ2-3; TRBD2 matches at 9 bases. This clonotype was sampled from a woman between 45 and 60 years old with Graves disease. The sample consisted of peripheral blood mononuclear cells (PBMCs), taken at new diagnosis, from a patient treated with antithyroid drugs. CDR3 amino acids: CASSFLAGISADTQYF. In DNA, the CDR3 is TGTGCCAGCAGCTTTCTAGCGGGAATTAGCGCAGATACGCAGTATTTT.